These 9 T cell receptor beta chains were sequenced from one sample in a study of blood T cells in healthy people across ages. Together with a sample-barcoded 5' primer, a J-beta primer mix was included in a second PCR lasting about 7 to 11 cycles. Each CDR3 protein gets one entry after TCRdb re-called the 5' RACE reads with MiXCR. The sample consists of fewer than 750,000 distinct CDR3 sequences, around half of them appearing once. The sample consisted of blood. These TCRs come from an elderly man in good health.

This chain links TRBV2 with TRBJ1-2, with D possibly being TRBD1 (5 bases). Trimming pared 8 bases from V and 8 bases from J, leaving 18 bases between. The CDR3 contains 13 residues. From germline, CDR1 is SNHLY and CDR2 FYNNEI. In DNA, the CDR3 is TGTGCCAGCGCGGGGGAGGGAAACGGAGGCTACACCTTC. Protein product: CASAGEGNGGYTF.

The CDR3 loop is CASSLPTQTISWETQYF. DNA of the CDR3: TGTGCCAGCAGCTTACCAACTCAAACTATTTCCTGGGAGACCCAGTACTTC. The rearrangement joins TRBV7-9 to TRBJ2-5; D unresolved. CDR1 is SEHNR, CDR2 FQNEAQ, per germline (reference sequence). The length of the CDR3 is 17 residues. The V end lost 2 bases, the J end lost 5 bases, and 21 bases lay between the germline ends.

The chain links TRBV9 to TRBJ2-2; 15 bases fit TRBD2. Germline CDR1 is SGDLS and CDR2 is YYNGEE. The CDR3 extends over 19 amino acids. V lost 5 bases, J lost 6 bases, and 14 bases stayed unmatched. The DNA for the CDR3 is TGTGCCAGCAGGGGTCAGGGACTAGCGGGAGGATCCGAATCCGGGGAGCTGTTTTTT. It encodes CASRGQGLAGGSESGELFF.

The rearrangement links TRBV20-1 to TRBJ1-1; D unclear. There are 13 residues in the CDR3. V was cut by 5 bases and J by 0 bases, with 10 bases left in between. CDR1 DFQATT and CDR2 SNEGSKA come from the germline V gene (reference sequence). CDR3 DNA: TGCAGTGCTTACGCCCATGTGAACACTGAAGCTTTCTTT. This translates into CSAYAHVNTEAFF.

The chain carries TRBV7-9 and TRBJ1-1; no reliable D call. Trimming removed 2 bases at V and 4 bases at J, with 14 bases between. The CDR3 has 15 amino acids. CDR1 and CDR2 from the germline V gene are SEHNR and FQNEAQ (reference sequence). CDR3 DNA sequence: TGTGCCAGCAGCTTATCTGGGGTGGAGGGCACTGAAGCTTTCTTT. As protein: CASSLSGVEGTEAFF.

This clonotype has at least ten counts. This rearrangement joins TRBV27 to TRBJ2-1; no firm D call. CDR3 size: 13 residues. Deletions cut 0 bases from V and 4 bases from J, with 4 bases between. In germline, CDR1 is MNHEY, CDR2 SMNVEV (reference sequence). The CDR3 nucleotides read TGTGCCAGCAGTTTATCACGGTACAATGAGCAGTTCTTC. Translating it yields CASSLSRYNEQFF.

This clonotype was seen only a few times. V and J are TRBV7-2 and TRBJ1-2; unclear D gene. With 1 base removed from V and 8 bases from J, the gap between germline ends came to 14 bases. Germline V gene data show CDR1 as SGHTA and CDR2 as FQGNSA. The CDR3 length is 14 residues. In DNA form, the CDR3 reads TGTGCCAGCAGCTTAGAAGTCACCGCCTGGGGCTACACCTTC. Translated, it gives CASSLEVTAWGYTF.

The chain uses TRBV12-3 or TRBV12-4 and TRBJ1-2; D is uncertain. CDR3 size: 14 residues. V lost 1 base to trimming and J lost 7 bases, with 13 bases between them. The CDR3 bases are TGTGCCAGCAGTTTAGGGCCGTTCCTAGGTGGCTACACCTTC. Protein product: CASSLGPFLGGYTF.

The chain is built from TRBV7-2 and TRBJ2-5, with TRBD2 identical over 13 bases. The CDR3 runs 18 residues. V gave up 5 bases and J gave up 5 bases; unmatched junction bases: 14. In germline, CDR1 is SGHTA, CDR2 FQGNSA. The CDR3 spells CASSPWTSGGRPRETQYF. The CDR3 region has the DNA TGTGCCAGCAGCCCTTGGACTAGCGGGGGCCGACCAAGGGAGACCCAGTACTTC.